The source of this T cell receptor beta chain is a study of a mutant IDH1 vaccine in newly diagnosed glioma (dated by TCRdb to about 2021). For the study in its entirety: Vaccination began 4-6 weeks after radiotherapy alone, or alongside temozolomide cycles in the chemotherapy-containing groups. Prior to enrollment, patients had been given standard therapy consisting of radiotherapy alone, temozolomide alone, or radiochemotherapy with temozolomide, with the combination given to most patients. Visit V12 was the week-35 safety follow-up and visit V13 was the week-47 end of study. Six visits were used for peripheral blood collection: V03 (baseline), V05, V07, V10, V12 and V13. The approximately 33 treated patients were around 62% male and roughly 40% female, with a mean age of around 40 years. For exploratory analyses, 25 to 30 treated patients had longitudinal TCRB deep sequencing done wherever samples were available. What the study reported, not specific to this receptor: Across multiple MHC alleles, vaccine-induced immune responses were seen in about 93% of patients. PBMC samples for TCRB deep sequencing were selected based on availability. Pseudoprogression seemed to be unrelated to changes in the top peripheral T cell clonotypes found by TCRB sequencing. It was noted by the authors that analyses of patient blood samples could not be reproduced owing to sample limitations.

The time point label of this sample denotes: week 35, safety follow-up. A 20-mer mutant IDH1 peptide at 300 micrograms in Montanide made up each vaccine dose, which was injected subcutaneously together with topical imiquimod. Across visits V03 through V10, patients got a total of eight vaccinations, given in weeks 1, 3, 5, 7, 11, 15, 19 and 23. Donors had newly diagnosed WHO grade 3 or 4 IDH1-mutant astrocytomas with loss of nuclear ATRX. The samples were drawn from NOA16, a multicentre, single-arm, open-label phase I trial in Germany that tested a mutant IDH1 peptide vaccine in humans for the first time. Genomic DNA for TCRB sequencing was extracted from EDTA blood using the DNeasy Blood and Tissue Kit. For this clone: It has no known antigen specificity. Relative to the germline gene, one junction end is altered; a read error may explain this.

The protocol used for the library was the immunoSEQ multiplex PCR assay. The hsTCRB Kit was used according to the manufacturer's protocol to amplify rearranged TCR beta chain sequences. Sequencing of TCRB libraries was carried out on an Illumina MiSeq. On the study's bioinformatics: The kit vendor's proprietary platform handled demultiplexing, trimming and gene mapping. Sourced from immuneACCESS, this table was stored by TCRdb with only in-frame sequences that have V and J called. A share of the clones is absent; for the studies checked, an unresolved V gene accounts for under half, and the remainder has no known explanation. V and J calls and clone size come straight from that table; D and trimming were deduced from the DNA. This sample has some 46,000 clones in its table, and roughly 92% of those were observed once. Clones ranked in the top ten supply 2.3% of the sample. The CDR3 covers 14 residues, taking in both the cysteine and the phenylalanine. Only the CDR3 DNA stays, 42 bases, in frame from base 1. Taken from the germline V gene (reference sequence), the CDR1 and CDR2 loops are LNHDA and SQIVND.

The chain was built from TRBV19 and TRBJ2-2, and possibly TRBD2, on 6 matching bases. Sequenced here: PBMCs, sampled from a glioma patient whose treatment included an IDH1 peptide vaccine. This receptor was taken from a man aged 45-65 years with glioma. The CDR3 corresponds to CASSIGGNNGELFF. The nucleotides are TGTGCCAGTAGTATAGGCGGGAACAACGGGGAGCTGTTTTTT.